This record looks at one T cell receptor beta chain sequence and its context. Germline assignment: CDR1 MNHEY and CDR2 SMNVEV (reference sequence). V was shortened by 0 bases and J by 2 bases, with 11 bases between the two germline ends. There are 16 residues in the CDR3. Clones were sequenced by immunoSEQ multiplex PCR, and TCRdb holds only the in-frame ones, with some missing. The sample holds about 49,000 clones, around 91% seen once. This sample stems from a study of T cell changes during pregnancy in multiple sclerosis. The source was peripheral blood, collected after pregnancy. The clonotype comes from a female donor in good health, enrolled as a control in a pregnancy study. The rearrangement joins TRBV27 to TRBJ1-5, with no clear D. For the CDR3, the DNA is TGTGCCAGCAGTTTATCGAAACAAATGGGCAATCAGCCCCAGCATTTT. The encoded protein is CASSLSKQMGNQPQHF.